This TCR beta chain was obtained from a study of T cell changes during pregnancy in multiple sclerosis. V shed 6 bases and J 2 bases; nucleotides not matched to a gene: 13. Per the germline V gene, CDR1 is SGHAT and CDR2 is FQNNGV. The CDR3 has 18 residues. Sequencing was performed with immunoSEQ multiplex PCR; in TCRdb, only in-frame clones are kept and a portion is missing. The sample holds roughly 74,000 clones; around 85% are singletons and the top ten take less than 3.5%. This clone has only one observation. The material was peripheral blood, obtained before pregnancy. The receptor comes from a female donor with multiple sclerosis, enrolled in a pregnancy study. This sequence joins TRBV11-2 and TRBJ2-5; 12 bases match TRBD2. CDR3 in DNA: TGTGCCAGCAGTAGGGAGTTTCCCGGACTAGCGGGGCAAGAGACCCAGTACTTC. Translating it yields CASSREFPGLAGQETQYF.